This entry features one T cell receptor (beta chain) sequence. Its target is not known. This PCR relied on a set of 60 Vbeta primers and 13 Jbeta primers. Method: immunoSEQ multiplex PCR; TCRdb's copy keeps in-frame clones and lacks some. This repertoire shows 100,000 to 150,000 clones, around 77% found once; its top ten account for approximately 0.86%. The entry originates in a study of cytomegalovirus exposure and HLA in healthy donors. General study results and limits: TCR beta V- and J-gene trimming, according to a later analysis, was linked to a missense DCLRE1C variant.

Germline CDR1 SGHAT, CDR2 FQNNGV. The length of the CDR3 is 15 residues. V was clipped by 5 bases and J by 7 bases; unmatched bases: 9. Sequenced sample: PBMCs. The gene calls are TRBV11-2 and TRBJ1-4; 8 bases are shared with TRBD1. The source of this sequence is a woman aged 55-70 years in good health and CMV-seronegative. The CDR3 loop is CASSPRTGFSEKLFF. The CDR3 DNA follows: TGTGCCAGCAGCCCCAGGACAGGGTTTAGTGAAAAACTGTTTTTT.